A single sample is the source of the 18 T cell receptor beta chains below, sequenced in a study of control samples from healthy donors and cancer patients. The data were produced by immunoSEQ multiplex PCR, yet TCRdb's version contains in-frame clones alone and is incomplete. The table records about 50,000 clones, nearly 96% of them present only once. Input material: blood. The receptors were sampled from a woman in her twenties or thirties in good health.

This clone was found once. J is TRBJ2-1 and V is TRBV11-1, with D perhaps matching TRBD1 or TRBD2 (5 bases each). Trimming took off 4 bases at V and 5 bases at J, with 12 bases between the two ends. Germline CDR1 and CDR2: SGHAT and FQDESV (reference sequence). This CDR3 comprises 14 residues. The CDR3 here is CASSSPGTHNEQFF. The CDR3, as DNA: TGTGCCAGCAGCTCCCCCGGGACCCACAATGAGCAGTTCTTC.

The chain recombines TRBV9 with TRBJ2-2, with D hard to call. V shed 0 bases and J shed 8 bases, with 8 bases lying between them. The CDR3 has 13 amino acids. From germline, CDR1 is SGDLS and CDR2 YYNGEE. Here the CDR3 reads CASSVVTRGELFF. In DNA, the CDR3 is TGTGCCAGCAGCGTAGTGACTCGTGGGGAGCTGTTTTTT.

The chain joins TRBV6-5 to TRBJ2-3, with 8 bases identical to TRBD2. V was clipped by 8 bases and J by 0 bases; unmatched bases: 4. Germline V CDR1 and CDR2: MNHEY, SVGAGI. The CDR3 consists of 14 residues. CDR3 coding DNA: TGTGCCAGCGATAGCGGGACTAGCACAGATACGCAGTATTTT. Amino acids: CASDSGTSTDTQYF.

V is TRBV11-2 and J is TRBJ2-1; TRBD2 aligns across 9 bases. Germline CDR1 is SGHAT and CDR2 is FQNNGV. The V segment lost 6 bases and the J segment 0 bases; nucleotides outside the gene matches: 9. The CDR3 has 17 amino acids. The CDR3 coding sequence is TGTGCCAGCAGTAATCCCATAGCGGGAGACTCCTACAATGAGCAGTTCTTC. Translation: CASSNPIAGDSYNEQFF.

This clone was seen just once. The chain combines TRBV7-3 with TRBJ2-3, with 7 bases aligning to TRBD2. The CDR3 contains 15 residues. Germline V lookup: CDR1 SGHTA, CDR2 FQGTGA. Trimming cost V 1 base and J 5 bases; bases outside gene matches: 6. CDR3 residues: CASSLMGGPGDTQYF. CDR3 in DNA: TGTGCCAGCAGCTTAATGGGAGGGCCAGGAGATACGCAGTATTTT.

The chain recombines TRBV25-1 with TRBJ2-3; 7 positions match TRBD2. V lost 2 bases and J lost 6; bases outside the gene matches: 5. The CDR3 runs 14 residues. Germline loops: CDR1 MGHDK, CDR2 SYGVNS. In nucleotides, the CDR3 is TGTGCCAGCAGTGAAAGTAGAGCGGGGGATACGCAGTATTTT. Translation gives CASSESRAGDTQYF.

The chain joins TRBV18 to TRBJ2-3; 9 bases are a match to TRBD1. Trimming took 0 bases from V and 3 from J; bases not matched to a gene: 7. Per the germline V gene, CDR1 is KGHSH and CDR2 is LQKENI. This CDR3 comprises 17 residues. The CDR3 region is CASSPPKGQGRTDTQYF. CDR3 DNA sequence: TGTGCCAGCTCACCACCGAAGGGACAGGGTAGGACAGATACGCAGTATTTT. Based on the CDR3 plus reference TRBV18 and TRBJ2-3, the full variable domain is NAGVMQNPRHLVRRRGQEARLRCSPMKGHSHVYWYRQLPEEGLKFMVYLQKENIIDESGMPKERFSAEFPKEGPSILRIQQVVRGDSAAYFCASSPPKGQGRTDTQYFGPGTRLTVL.

This clone showed up just once. V usage is TRBV11-3 and J usage is TRBJ2-2; 9 bases line up with TRBD1. Germline CDR1 and CDR2: SGHNT and YENEEA. The V segment lost 5 bases and the J segment 2 bases; nucleotides outside the gene matches: 6. The CDR3 contains 16 residues. The CDR3 is CASSPRTGANTGELFF. The CDR3 DNA sequence: TGTGCCAGCAGCCCAAGGACAGGGGCCAACACCGGGGAGCTGTTTTTT. Based on the CDR3 plus reference TRBV11-3 and TRBJ2-2, the full variable domain is EAGVVQSPRYKIIEKKQPVAFWCNPISGHNTLYWYLQNLGQGPELLIRYENEEAVDDSQLPKDRFSAERLKGVDSTLKIQPAELGDSAVYLCASSPRTGANTGELFFGEGSRLTVL.

The chain uses TRBV6-1 and TRBJ2-7; D unclear. The CDR3 runs to 13 residues. Germline assignment: CDR1 MNHNS and CDR2 SASEGT. Trimming removed 1 base from V and 13 bases from J, with 17 bases in between. The CDR3 DNA reads as TGTGCCAGCAGTGAAGGGCTGCGTTCAGACGTCTACTTC. Protein product: CASSEGLRSDVYF.

This chain links TRBV28 with TRBJ2-1; D gene ambiguous. Germline values: CDR1 MDHEN, CDR2 SYDVKM. CDR3 length: 12 amino acids. V gave up 3 bases and J gave up 8 bases, with 8 bases separating them. CDR3 DNA sequence: TGTGCCAGCAGTTTTGTATGGGATGAGCAGTTCTTC. The encoded protein is CASSFVWDEQFF.

The V and J genes are TRBV19 and TRBJ2-4; a possible D gene is TRBD2 (7 bases). Looked up from germline, CDR1 is LNHDA and CDR2 is SQIVND (reference sequence). The V end lost 1 base, the J end lost 1 base, and 17 bases lay between the germline ends. The CDR3 contains 18 residues. The CDR3 bases are TGTGCCAGTAGTATAGGTCGGGGAGGGGGACTGGCCAAAAACATTCAGTACTTC. It specifies CASSIGRGGGLAKNIQYF.

This clone came up a few times. The rearrangement links TRBV19 to TRBJ2-5; D is perhaps TRBD1 or TRBD2 (6 bases each). The germline gives CDR1 LNHDA, CDR2 SQIVND (reference sequence). This CDR3 has 13 amino acids. Trimming cost V 7 bases and J 7 bases, with 16 bases left between them. CDR3 residues: CASTRGVGGTQYF. The DNA for the CDR3 is TGTGCCAGTACTCGCGGGGTAGGGGGGACCCAGTACTTC.

This sequence joins TRBV2 and TRBJ2-1; TRBD2 matches 9 bases. Germline V gene lookup returns CDR1 SNHLY and CDR2 FYNNEI. This CDR3 spans 15 amino acids. The V and J ends lost 8 bases and 2 bases, in that order; junction bases with no gene match: 7. The CDR3 bases are TGTGCCAGCGCGAGGCGGGAGGGAACCTACAATGAGCAGTTCTTC. It codes for CASARREGTYNEQFF.

This chain connects TRBV6-1 to TRBJ2-5, with D possibly matching TRBD2 (5 bases). V was clipped by 2 bases and J by 5 bases, with 12 bases between them. Germline loops: CDR1 MNHNS, CDR2 SASEGT. This CDR3 has 14 amino acids. The CDR3 DNA is TGTGCCAGCAGTGAAACCGGGAATTGGGAGACCCAGTACTTC. Translation gives CASSETGNWETQYF.

The chain carries TRBV30 and TRBJ1-1; weak D call: TRBD1 (5 bases). From germline, CDR1 is GTSNPN and CDR2 SVGIG (reference sequence). CDR3 size: 13 residues. Trimming stripped 1 base from V and 1 base from J, with 7 bases between. CDR3 amino acids: CAWSARGNTEAFF. The CDR3 DNA is TGTGCCTGGAGTGCGAGGGGGAACACTGAAGCTTTCTTT.

V is TRBV9 and J is TRBJ2-1; unclear D gene. Deletions cut 0 bases from V and 2 bases from J, with 9 bases between. The CDR3 loop spans 15 amino acids. Germline V gene sequence: CDR1 SGDLS, CDR2 YYNGEE. The DNA of the CDR3 is TGTGCCAGCAGCGTAGGGACCGCGACCTACAATGAGCAGTTCTTC. Its protein product is CASSVGTATYNEQFF.

This clone is a singleton in its sample. J is TRBJ2-5 and V is TRBV28; 9 positions match TRBD1. There are 18 residues in the CDR3. The germline gives CDR1 MDHEN, CDR2 SYDVKM. V gave up 6 bases and J gave up 2 bases; unmatched junction bases: 16. The CDR3 region has the DNA TGTGCCAGCAGCGCTCAGCCGGGACAGGGAAAAGGGCAAGAGACCCAGTACTTC. Translation: CASSAQPGQGKGQETQYF. Based on the CDR3 plus reference TRBV28 and TRBJ2-5, the full variable domain is DVKVTQSSRYLVKRTGEKVFLECVQDMDHENMFWYRQDPGLGLRLIYFSYDVKMKEKGDIPEGYSVSREKKERFSLILESASTNQTSMYLCASSAQPGQGKGQETQYFGPGTRLLVL.

The J gene is TRBJ2-1, the V gene TRBV3-1 (or the pseudogene TRBV3-2); TRBD2 aligns across 14 bases. CDR3 length: 16 residues. CDR1 LGHDT and CDR2 YNNKEL come from the germline V gene (reference sequence). V was clipped by 4 bases and J by 5 bases; unmatched bases: 4. Here the CDR3 DNA reads TGTGCCAGCAGCCGCAAGACTAGCGGGAGGGACAATGAGCAGTTCTTC. Protein sequence: CASSRKTSGRDNEQFF.